Listed below are T cell receptor beta chains from one sample, sequenced in a study of T cell responses to AZD1222 COVID-19 vaccine. Assay: immunoSEQ multiplex PCR; the TCRdb copy retains only in-frame clones and omits some. The top ten clones hold roughly 0.99% of a sample with approximately 200,000 clones, 90% to 95% of them seen once. The sample was peripheral blood, taken 28 days after the second AZD1222 dose. The receptors come from an adult who received the AZD1222 COVID-19 vaccine. Each CDR3 is given with its conserved first and last residue. Fields, in order: CDR3 protein, CDR3 DNA, clone size, D gene, J gene, V gene. A D gene is named only where the DNA matches it firmly. Size tells how often a clone was seen (once, few, many) or the class of an expanded clone, and some rows leave it out.

CDR3: CASGRWGEAFF
DNA: TGTGCTAGTGGTAGGTGGGGTGAAGCTTTCTTT
size: -
D: -
J: TRBJ1-1
V: TRBV12-5

CDR3: CASSPISTTGRNQPQHF
DNA: TGTGCCAGCAGCCCGATCAGCACCACAGGGCGCAATCAGCCCCAGCATTTT
size: -
D: -
J: TRBJ1-5
V: TRBV7-9

CDR3: CASSQRKGQGTGELFF
DNA: TGTGCCAGCAGCCAGAGGAAGGGGCAGGGCACCGGGGAGCTGTTTTTT
size: -
D: -
J: TRBJ2-2
V: TRBV4-2

CDR3: CATSDATGGETFF
DNA: TGTGCCACCAGTGATGCGACAGGGGGTGAAACTTTCTTT
size: once
D: TRBD1
J: TRBJ1-1
V: TRBV24-1

CDR3: CASSAPGSPLHF
DNA: TGTGCCAGCAGCGCCCCCGGCTCACCCCTCCACTTT
size: -
D: -
J: TRBJ1-6
V: TRBV9

CDR3: CASLGQVYGYTF
DNA: TGTGCCAGCCTCGGACAGGTATATGGCTACACCTTC
size: -
D: TRBD1
J: TRBJ1-2
V: TRBV6-5

CDR3: CASTPESGNTIYF
DNA: TGTGCCAGCACCCCAGAGTCTGGAAACACCATATATTTT
size: -
D: -
J: TRBJ1-3
V: TRBV2

CDR3: CASSFIRTNEQYF
DNA: TGTGCCAGCAGTTTTATCAGGACTAACGAGCAGTACTTC
size: -
D: -
J: TRBJ2-7
V: TRBV12-3/TRBV12-4

CDR3: CASSYDRSSYEQYF
DNA: TGCGCCAGCAGTTACGACAGGAGCTCCTACGAGCAGTACTTC
size: -
D: -
J: TRBJ2-7
V: TRBV5-1

CDR3: CASGSGTRSSYNEQFF
DNA: TGTGCCAGCGGGTCCGGGACACGCAGCTCCTACAATGAGCAGTTCTTC
size: -
D: -
J: TRBJ2-1
V: TRBV2

CDR3: CASSTSGFDTGELFF
DNA: TGCGCCAGCAGCACCTCAGGGTTCGACACCGGGGAGCTGTTTTTT
size: -
D: -
J: TRBJ2-2
V: TRBV5-1

CDR3: CASSMLSTLQDTQYF
DNA: TGTGCCAGTAGTATGTTGTCGACTCTTCAAGATACGCAGTATTTT
size: -
D: -
J: TRBJ2-3
V: TRBV19

CDR3: CASSTSRDRVGGEAFF
DNA: TGTGCCAGCAGCACCTCCCGGGACAGGGTCGGGGGTGAAGCTTTCTTT
size: -
D: -
J: TRBJ1-1
V: TRBV21-1

CDR3: CASSPQDRRGYTF
DNA: TGTGCCAGCTCACCACAGGACAGAAGGGGCTACACCTTC
size: -
D: -
J: TRBJ1-2
V: TRBV18

CDR3: CASSQEDRGLYGYTF
DNA: TGTGCCAGCAGCCAAGAAGACAGGGGGCTGTATGGCTACACCTTC
size: -
D: TRBD1
J: TRBJ1-2
V: TRBV3-1/TRBV3-2

CDR3: CASTGSGGELFF
DNA: TGTGCCAGCACAGGGTCCGGCGGGGAGCTGTTTTTT
size: once
D: -
J: TRBJ2-2
V: TRBV2

CDR3: CASNSGLAGGRHNEQFF
DNA: TGTGCCAGCAACTCTGGACTAGCGGGGGGGCGACACAATGAGCAGTTCTTC
size: -
D: TRBD2
J: TRBJ2-1
V: TRBV7-8

CDR3: CASGLAGTGGNEAFF
DNA: TGTGCTAGTGGTTTGGCCGGGACAGGGGGTAATGAAGCTTTCTTT
size: once
D: TRBD1
J: TRBJ1-1
V: TRBV12-5

CDR3: CASGLRTANTEAFF
DNA: TGTGCTAGTGGTTTACGGACAGCGAACACTGAAGCTTTCTTT
size: -
D: -
J: TRBJ1-1
V: TRBV12-5

CDR3: CASSLGAANYGYTF
DNA: TGCGCCAGCAGCTTGGGCGCAGCAAACTATGGCTACACCTTC
size: -
D: -
J: TRBJ1-2
V: TRBV5-1

CDR3: CASKWGWGTPSPYEQYF
DNA: TGTGCCAGCAAGTGGGGGTGGGGGACCCCCAGCCCCTACGAGCAGTACTTC
size: -
D: -
J: TRBJ2-7
V: TRBV2

CDR3: CASSYQGQETQYF
DNA: TGCGCCAGCAGCTATCAGGGCCAAGAGACCCAGTACTTC
size: -
D: -
J: TRBJ2-5
V: TRBV5-1

CDR3: CASSQDLLAAYNEQFF
DNA: TGTGCCAGCAGCCAAGATCTACTAGCGGCCTACAATGAGCAGTTCTTC
size: -
D: TRBD2
J: TRBJ2-1
V: TRBV3-1/TRBV3-2

CDR3: CAWSRGTSADTQYF
DNA: TGTGCCTGGAGTCGTGGGACTAGCGCAGATACGCAGTATTTT
size: -
D: TRBD2
J: TRBJ2-3
V: TRBV30

CDR3: CASSPETGRGNTEAFF
DNA: TGTGCCAGCAGCCCAGAGACGGGGCGGGGGAACACTGAAGCTTTCTTT
size: -
D: -
J: TRBJ1-1
V: TRBV7-6

CDR3: CASSIYRDNHYGYTF
DNA: TGTGCCAGCAGCATTTACCGGGACAATCACTATGGCTACACCTTC
size: -
D: -
J: TRBJ1-2
V: TRBV6-5

CDR3: CASATNRGLSEAFF
DNA: TGTGCCAGTGCTACCAACAGGGGGCTTAGTGAAGCTTTCTTT
size: -
D: TRBD1
J: TRBJ1-1
V: TRBV3-1/TRBV3-2

CDR3: CASSQDLRSYNEQFF
DNA: TGTGCCAGCAGCCAAGATTTGCGCTCCTACAATGAGCAGTTCTTC
size: -
D: -
J: TRBJ2-1
V: TRBV4-2

CDR3: CASSPNGATNEKLFF
DNA: TGTGCCAGCTCCCCCAACGGTGCAACTAATGAAAAACTGTTTTTT
size: -
D: -
J: TRBJ1-4
V: TRBV18

CDR3: CASNPRVVVCEQFF
DNA: TGTGCCAGTAACCCCAGGGTGGTTGTTTGTGAGCAGTTCTTC
size: -
D: -
J: TRBJ2-1
V: TRBV19

CDR3: CASSQDPTANYGYTF
DNA: TGTGCCAGCAGCCAAGATCCCACAGCTAACTATGGCTACACCTTC
size: -
D: -
J: TRBJ1-2
V: TRBV4-2

CDR3: CASSQNPLLAYEQYF
DNA: TGTGCCAGTAGTCAAAACCCACTCCTAGCGTACGAGCAGTACTTC
size: -
D: -
J: TRBJ2-7
V: TRBV19

CDR3: CASSLDRGRVRMNTEAFF
DNA: TGTGCCAGCAGCTTAGACAGGGGGCGCGTGAGAATGAACACTGAAGCTTTCTTT
size: -
D: TRBD1
J: TRBJ1-1
V: TRBV11-3

CDR3: CASSTNWNTEAFF
DNA: TGTGCCAGTAGTACGAACTGGAACACTGAAGCTTTCTTT
size: -
D: -
J: TRBJ1-1
V: TRBV19

CDR3: CASSHGEGRRRYGYTF
DNA: TGCGCCAGCAGCCACGGGGAGGGCCGACGGCGGTATGGCTACACCTTC
size: -
D: -
J: TRBJ1-2
V: TRBV4-1

CDR3: CAISLASSGAYEQYF
DNA: TGTGCCATCAGTCTGGCGTCTAGCGGGGCCTACGAGCAGTACTTC
size: -
D: TRBD2
J: TRBJ2-7
V: TRBV10-3

CDR3: CASSPGLVGGTDTQYF
DNA: TGTGCCAGCAGCCCGGGACTGGTGGGAGGCACAGATACGCAGTATTTT
size: -
D: -
J: TRBJ2-3
V: TRBV3-1/TRBV3-2

CDR3: CASSSTYEQYF
DNA: TGCGCCAGCAGCTCGACCTACGAGCAGTACTTC
size: -
D: -
J: TRBJ2-7
V: TRBV5-1

CDR3: CASSLTLWEGNQPQHF
DNA: TGTGCCAGCAGTTTAACATTATGGGAGGGAAATCAGCCCCAGCATTTT
size: once
D: -
J: TRBJ1-5
V: TRBV28

CDR3: CASGPVGGDYGYTF
DNA: TGCGCCAGCGGCCCTGTTGGGGGGGACTATGGCTACACCTTC
size: -
D: -
J: TRBJ1-2
V: TRBV5-1

CDR3: CASSYLREGEQYF
DNA: TGTGCCAGCAGTTACCTCAGGGAGGGCGAGCAGTACTTC
size: -
D: TRBD2
J: TRBJ2-7
V: TRBV6-5

CDR3: CASSPSGGNSPLHF
DNA: TGTGCCAGCAGCCCCTCGGGGGGGAATTCACCCCTCCACTTT
size: -
D: -
J: TRBJ1-6
V: TRBV7-9

CDR3: CASSWTGKFVLTF
DNA: TGTGCCAGCAGTTGGACAGGGAAGTTCGTCCTGACTTTC
size: -
D: TRBD1
J: TRBJ2-6
V: TRBV28

CDR3: CASSQSGVGTEAFF
DNA: TGTGCCAGCAGCCAATCGGGGGTCGGCACTGAAGCTTTCTTT
size: -
D: -
J: TRBJ1-1
V: TRBV16

CDR3: CASSLGSYQDRSPLHF
DNA: TGTGCCAGCAGCTTAGGGTCCTACCAGGATCGTTCACCCCTCCACTTT
size: -
D: -
J: TRBJ1-6
V: TRBV7-6

CDR3: CASRTTGTSSNTIYF
DNA: TGTGCCAGCAGGACAACAGGGACGTCGTCTAACACCATATATTTT
size: -
D: -
J: TRBJ1-3
V: TRBV3-1/TRBV3-2

CDR3: CSASSFFEQYF
DNA: TGCAGTGCTAGCTCCTTTTTCGAGCAGTACTTC
size: -
D: -
J: TRBJ2-7
V: TRBV20-1

CDR3: CASNPPQTVTEAFF
DNA: TGTGCCAGCAATCCCCCACAGACAGTCACTGAAGCTTTCTTT
size: -
D: -
J: TRBJ1-1
V: TRBV6-5